This T cell receptor (beta chain) appears in the sequencing data of a study of T cell responses to AZD1222 COVID-19 vaccine. Study results and limitations: Among AZD1222 vaccinees, only 5 to 7 were seropositive at baseline. Donors were largely white British and mainly female; clonal diversity was possibly underestimated.

Note on this clone: Its antigen is not identified.

Some clones are missing from TCRdb's copy, which holds only in-frame ones; the method was immunoSEQ multiplex PCR. The repertoire consists of tens of thousands of clones, with 80% to 90% occurring once and the leading ten covering more than 10%. Germline V lookup: CDR1 MNHEY, CDR2 SMNVEV (reference sequence). Trimming took 9 bases from V and 5 from J, leaving 13 bases between them. The length of the CDR3 is 13 residues. The clonotype comes from an adult in good health. This material consisted of peripheral blood, taken on day 0 of AZD1222 vaccination. This chain uses TRBV27 with TRBJ1-4; a weak D match, TRBD1 (5 bases). The chain's CDR3 is CASQGLRNEKLFF. The CDR3 region has the DNA TGTGCCAGTCAGGGATTAAGGAATGAAAAACTGTTTTTT.